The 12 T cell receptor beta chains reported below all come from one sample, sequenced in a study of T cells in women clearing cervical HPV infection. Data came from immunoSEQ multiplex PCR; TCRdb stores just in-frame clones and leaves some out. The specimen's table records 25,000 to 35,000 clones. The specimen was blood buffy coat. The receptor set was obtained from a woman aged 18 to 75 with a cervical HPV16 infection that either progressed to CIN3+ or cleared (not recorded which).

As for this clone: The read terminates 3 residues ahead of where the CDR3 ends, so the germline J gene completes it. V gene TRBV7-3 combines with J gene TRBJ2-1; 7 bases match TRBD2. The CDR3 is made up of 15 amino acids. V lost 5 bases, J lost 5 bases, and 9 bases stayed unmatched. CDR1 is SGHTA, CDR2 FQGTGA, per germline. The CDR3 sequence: CASSPIGLADNEQFF. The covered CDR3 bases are TGTGCCAGCAGCCCAATTGGTCTAGCGGACAATGAG.

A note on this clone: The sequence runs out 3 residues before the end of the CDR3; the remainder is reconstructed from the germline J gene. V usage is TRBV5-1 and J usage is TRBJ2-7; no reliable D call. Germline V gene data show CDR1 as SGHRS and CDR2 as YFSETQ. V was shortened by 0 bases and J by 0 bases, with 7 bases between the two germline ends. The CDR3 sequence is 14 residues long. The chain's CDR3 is CASSLEAASYEQYF. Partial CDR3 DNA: TGCGCCAGCAGCTTGGAGGCCGCCTCCTACGAG. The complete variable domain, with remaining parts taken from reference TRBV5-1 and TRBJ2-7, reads KAGVTQTPRYLIKTRGQQVTLSCSPISGHRSVSWYQQTPGQGLQFLFEYFSETQRNKGNFPGRFSGRQFSNSRSEMNVSTLELGDSALYLCASSLEAASYEQYFGPGTRLTVT.

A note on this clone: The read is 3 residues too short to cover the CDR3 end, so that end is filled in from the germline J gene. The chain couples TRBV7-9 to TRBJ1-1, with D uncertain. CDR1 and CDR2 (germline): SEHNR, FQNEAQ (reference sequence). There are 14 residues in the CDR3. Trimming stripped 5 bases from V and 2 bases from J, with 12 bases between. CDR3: CASSPDSSNTEAFF. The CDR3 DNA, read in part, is TGTGCCAGCAGCCCAGACTCATCTAACACTGAA.

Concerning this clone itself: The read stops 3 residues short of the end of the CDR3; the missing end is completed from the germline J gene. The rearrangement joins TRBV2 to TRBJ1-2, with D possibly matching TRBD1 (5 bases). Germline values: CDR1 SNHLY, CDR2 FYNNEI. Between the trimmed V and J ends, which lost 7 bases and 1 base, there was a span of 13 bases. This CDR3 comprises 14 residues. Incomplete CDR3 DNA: TGTGCCAGCAAAGCCCAGGGTAATAACTATGGC. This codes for CASKAQGNNYG. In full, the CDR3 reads CASKAQGNNYGYTF.

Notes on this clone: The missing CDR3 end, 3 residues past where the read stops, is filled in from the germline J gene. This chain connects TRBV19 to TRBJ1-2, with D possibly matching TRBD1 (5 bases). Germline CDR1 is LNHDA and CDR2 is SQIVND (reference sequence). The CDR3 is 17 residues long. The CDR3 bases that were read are TGTGCCAGTAGTATCAGAGGCGAACGGGGGTTCACAGATACC. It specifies CASSIRGERGFTDT. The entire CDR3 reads CASSIRGERGFTDTYTF.

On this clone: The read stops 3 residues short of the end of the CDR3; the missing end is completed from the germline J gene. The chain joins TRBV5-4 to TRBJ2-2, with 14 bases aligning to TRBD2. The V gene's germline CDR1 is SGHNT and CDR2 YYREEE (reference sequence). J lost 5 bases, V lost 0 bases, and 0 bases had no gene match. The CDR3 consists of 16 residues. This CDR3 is CASSLGTSGRTGELFF. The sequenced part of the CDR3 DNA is TGTGCCAGCAGCTTGGGGACTAGCGGGAGGACCGGGGAG.

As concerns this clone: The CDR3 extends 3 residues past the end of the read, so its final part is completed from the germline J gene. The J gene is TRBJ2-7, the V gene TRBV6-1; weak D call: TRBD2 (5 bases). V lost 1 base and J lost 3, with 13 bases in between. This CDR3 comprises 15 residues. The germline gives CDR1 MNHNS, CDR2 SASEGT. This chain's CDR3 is CASSEGGAVLYEQYF. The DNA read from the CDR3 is TGTGCCAGCAGTGAAGGAGGAGCGGTACTCTACGAG.

The DNA read from the CDR3 is TGCAGTGTTACGACTAGCCGTCGAGATACG. This gives the protein CSVTTSRRDT. The entire CDR3 is CSVTTSRRDTQYF. J is TRBJ2-3 and V is TRBV20-1, with 7 bases identical to TRBD2. The read halts 3 residues ahead of the CDR3 end, with the missing end drawn from the germline J gene. Per germline, CDR1 DFQATT and CDR2 SNEGSKA (reference sequence). The V and J ends lost 7 bases and 5 bases, in that order; junction bases with no gene match: 9. The CDR3 spans 13 residues.

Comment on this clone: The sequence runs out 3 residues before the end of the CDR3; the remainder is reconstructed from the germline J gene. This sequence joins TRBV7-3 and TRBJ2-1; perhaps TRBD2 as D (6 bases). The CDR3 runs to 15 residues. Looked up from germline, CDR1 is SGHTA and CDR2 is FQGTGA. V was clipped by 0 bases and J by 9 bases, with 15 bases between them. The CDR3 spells CASSLTGGRLIEQFF. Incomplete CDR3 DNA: TGTGCCAGCAGCTTAACCGGGGGACGGCTAATTGAG.

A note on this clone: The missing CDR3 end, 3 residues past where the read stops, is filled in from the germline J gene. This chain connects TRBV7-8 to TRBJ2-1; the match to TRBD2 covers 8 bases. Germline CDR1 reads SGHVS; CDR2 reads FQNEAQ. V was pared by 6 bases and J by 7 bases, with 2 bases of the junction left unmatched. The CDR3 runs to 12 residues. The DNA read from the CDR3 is TGTGCCAGCAGGCGGGGGGTAAATGAG. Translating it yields CASRRGVNE. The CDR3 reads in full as CASRRGVNEQFF.

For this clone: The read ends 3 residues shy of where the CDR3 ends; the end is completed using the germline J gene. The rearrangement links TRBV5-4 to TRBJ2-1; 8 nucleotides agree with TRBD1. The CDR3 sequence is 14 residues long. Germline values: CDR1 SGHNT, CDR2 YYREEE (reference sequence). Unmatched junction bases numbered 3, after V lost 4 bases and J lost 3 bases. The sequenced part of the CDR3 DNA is TGTGCCAGCAGCCAAGGGACAGGCTACAATGAG. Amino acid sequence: CASSQGTGYNE. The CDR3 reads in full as CASSQGTGYNEQFF.

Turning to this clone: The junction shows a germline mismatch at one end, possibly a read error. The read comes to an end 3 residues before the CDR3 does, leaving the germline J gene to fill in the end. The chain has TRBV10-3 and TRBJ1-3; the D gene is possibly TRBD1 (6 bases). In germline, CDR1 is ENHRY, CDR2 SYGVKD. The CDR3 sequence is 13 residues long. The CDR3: CAISDPIGDTIYF. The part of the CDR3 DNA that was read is TGTGCCATCAGTGACCCTATTGGGGACACT.